This T cell receptor beta chain was sequenced during a study of blood T cell repertoires in COVID-19. Data came from immunoSEQ multiplex PCR; TCRdb stores just in-frame clones and leaves some out. The sample has roughly 250,000 clones; 75% to 90% are singletons. Germline V lookup: CDR1 MNHEY, CDR2 SMNVEV (reference sequence). CDR3 length: 12 amino acids. Trimming shortened V by 3 bases and J by 6 bases, and 9 bases separated the two germline ends. This TCR derives from a man aged 55 to 70 who had recovered from COVID-19. V and J are TRBV27 and TRBJ2-7; D remains unclear. Source material: peripheral blood. Here the CDR3 DNA reads TGTGCCAGCAGTTTCGGTTCTGGCGAGCAGTACTTC. This sequence encodes CASSFGSGEQYF.